Each of the 32 T cell receptor beta chains below was sequenced from the same sample in a study of blood T cell repertoires in COVID-19. Libraries were prepared by immunoSEQ multiplex PCR; TCRdb keeps only in-frame clonotypes and omits some of them. The sample has 290,000 or so clones, roughly nine tenths seen once. Sequenced: peripheral blood. Every receptor here comes from a woman in her thirties with COVID-19, enrolled during active disease.

The chain uses TRBV19 and TRBJ2-3; weak D call: TRBD1 (6 bases). Germline V gene sequence: CDR1 LNHDA, CDR2 SQIVND (reference sequence). The CDR3 sequence is 21 residues long. V lost 9 bases and J 0 bases, leaving 34 bases between the germline ends. CDR3 loop: CASRSLGAAPPPPLSTDTQYF. The CDR3 DNA reads TGTGCCAGCCGGTCCCTGGGGGCTGCGCCTCCTCCACCGCTGAGCACAGATACGCAGTATTTT.

CDR3 amino acids: CASSYSDRGYTF. The DNA for the CDR3 is TGTGCCAGCAGTTACTCGGACAGGGGCTACACCTTC. The chain carries TRBV6-5 and TRBJ1-2; TRBD1 aligns across 7 bases. The CDR3 is 12 amino acids. V trimming: 0 bases; J trimming: 8 bases; junction bases outside the gene matches: 0. From germline, CDR1 is MNHEY and CDR2 SVGAGI.

V usage is TRBV3-1 (or the pseudogene TRBV3-2) and J usage is TRBJ1-2; D remains ambiguous. Germline V CDR1 and CDR2: LGHDT, YNNKEL (reference sequence). The V end was cut by 1 base, the J end by 6 bases, with 6 bases between. The CDR3 length is 12 residues. The CDR3 here is CASSQVQDGYTF. CDR3 DNA sequence: TGTGCCAGCAGCCAAGTTCAGGATGGCTACACCTTC.

The chain couples TRBV7-2 to TRBJ1-3; TRBD1 matches 10 bases. The CDR3 sequence is 17 residues long. The V gene end was trimmed by 1 base and the J gene end by 0 bases; junction bases not matched to a gene: 3. Germline assignment: CDR1 SGHTA and CDR2 FQGNSA. CDR3 bases: TGTGCCAGCAGCTTAGGGGGACAGGGGATCTCTGGAAACACCATATATTTT. Its protein product is CASSLGGQGISGNTIYF. Full variable domain (rest looked up from reference TRBV7-2 and TRBJ1-3): GAGVSQSPSNKVTEKGKDVELRCDPISGHTALYWYRQSLGQGLEFLIYFQGNSAPDKSGLPSDRFSAERTGGSVSTLTIQRTQQEDSAVYLCASSLGGQGISGNTIYFGEGSWLTVV.

The J gene is TRBJ1-4, the V gene TRBV15; 7 nucleotides line up with TRBD1. CDR1 is LNHNV, CDR2 YYDKDF, per germline (reference sequence). The CDR3 spans 15 residues. The trim removed 1 base at V and 5 bases at J, leaving 4 bases unmatched. CDR3 sequence reads: CATSRVGTANEKLFF. The CDR3 DNA sequence: TGTGCCACCAGCAGAGTAGGGACAGCAAATGAAAAACTGTTTTTT.

This clone was counted once. V usage is TRBV19 and J usage is TRBJ1-3; D uncertain. The CDR3 is 13 residues long. V was trimmed by 5 bases and J by 2 bases, leaving 7 bases between them. Germline CDR1 LNHDA, CDR2 SQIVND (reference sequence). The CDR3, as DNA: TGTGCCAGTAGTCTGGCGGCTGGAAACACCATATATTTT. Translation gives CASSLAAGNTIYF.

The rearrangement joins TRBV4-1 to TRBJ2-7; D is perhaps TRBD1 (5 bases). The germline gives CDR1 MGHRA, CDR2 YSYEKL. V lost 4 bases, J lost 1 base, and 20 bases lay in between. This CDR3 has 17 residues. The CDR3 DNA follows: TGCGCCAGCAGCCCAGACTTCACAACCTCAGGGTCCTACGAGCAGTACTTC. It is translated as CASSPDFTTSGSYEQYF.

This clone was detected only once. The junction departs from the called germline gene at one end, perhaps through a read error. The V call is TRBV29-1, the J call TRBJ2-5; D is perhaps TRBD1 (5 bases). The germline V gene has CDR1 SQVTM and CDR2 ANQGSEA. This CDR3 is built from 12 residues. The CDR3 is CSVEVDTTTQYF. The CDR3 bases are TGCAGCGTCGAAGTGGACACGACGACCCAGTACTTC.

This clone was seen once. This chain joins TRBV6-5 and TRBJ2-2, with D possibly matching TRBD1 (6 bases). The germline V gene has CDR1 MNHEY and CDR2 SVGAGI. V was trimmed by 5 bases and J by 10 bases, leaving 11 bases between them. CDR3 length equals 12 residues. In DNA, the CDR3 is TGTGCCAGCAGTAAGGACAGATTGGAGCTGTTTTTT. Amino acid sequence: CASSKDRLELFF.

This rearrangement joins TRBV5-1 to TRBJ1-4, with 7 bases identical to TRBD1. Germline lookup yields CDR1 SGHRS and CDR2 YFSETQ. V gave up 0 bases and J gave up 7 bases; unmatched junction bases: 3. The CDR3 extends over 14 amino acids. DNA for the CDR3: TGCGCCAGCAGCTTGGGTACAGGGGTTGAAAAACTGTTTTTT. It specifies CASSLGTGVEKLFF.

This chain joins TRBV9 and TRBJ2-7, with 8 positions matching TRBD1. Germline CDR1 and CDR2: SGDLS and YYNGEE. The CDR3 runs to 14 residues. The V segment lost 4 bases and the J segment 7 bases; nucleotides outside the gene matches: 10. The CDR3 reads CASSLGQDPWEQYF. The CDR3, as DNA: TGTGCCAGCAGCCTGGGACAGGACCCGTGGGAGCAGTACTTC.

In nucleotides, the CDR3 is TGTGCCAGCAGCTCGGACAGGAGGATCGGGGAGCTGTTTTTT. This codes for CASSSDRRIGELFF. This sequence joins TRBV5-8 and TRBJ2-2; TRBD1 matches at 7 bases. This CDR3 spans 14 amino acids. Trimming at V came to 3 bases and at J to 7 bases, leaving 6 bases not matched to a gene. Germline assignment: CDR1 SGHTS and CDR2 YDEGEE.

This CDR3 is CASSLREGYTF. CDR3 bases: TGTGCCAGCAGCCTCCGGGAGGGCTACACCTTC. V and J are TRBV3-1 (or the pseudogene TRBV3-2) and TRBJ1-2, with D unresolved. The CDR3 sequence is 11 residues long. Trimming cost V 4 bases and J 8 bases, with 8 bases left between them. Per germline, CDR1 LGHDT and CDR2 YNNKEL (reference sequence).

This clone was detected a few times. The chain employs TRBV4-1 and TRBJ1-1; D is undetermined. CDR1 and CDR2 from the germline V gene are MGHRA and YSYEKL. The V and J ends lost 0 bases and 6 bases respectively, with 14 bases between them. There are 15 residues in the CDR3. Here the CDR3 DNA reads TGCGCCAGCAGCCAAGATGAGGGTCGGCGGTCTGAAGCTTTCTTT. Encoded protein: CASSQDEGRRSEAFF.

The V and J genes are TRBV5-1 and TRBJ2-7, with a tentative D call TRBD2 (5 bases). This CDR3 is built from 15 residues. Trimming stripped 0 bases from V and 2 bases from J, with 12 bases between. Germline CDR1 is SGHRS and CDR2 is YFSETQ. CDR3 in amino acids: CASSLAPRDTYEQYF. The DNA of the CDR3 is TGCGCCAGCAGCTTGGCGCCCCGGGATACCTACGAGCAGTACTTC.

This clone was seen only once. This sequence joins TRBV7-9 and TRBJ1-6, with 9 bases matching TRBD1. The CDR3 totals 16 residues. Germline V gene data show CDR1 as SEHNR and CDR2 as FQNEAQ (reference sequence). V dropped 5 bases and J dropped 7; count of bases not matched to a gene: 9. The CDR3 nucleotides read TGTGCCAGCAGCGCTCGACCCGGGACAGGGAATTCACCCCTCCACTTT. This sequence encodes CASSARPGTGNSPLHF. Full variable domain (rest looked up from reference TRBV7-9 and TRBJ1-6): DTGVSQNPRHKITKRGQNVTFRCDPISEHNRLYWYRQTLGQGPEFLTYFQNEAQLEKSRLLSDRFSAERPKGSFSTLEIQRTEQGDSAMYLCASSARPGTGNSPLHFGNGTRLTVT.

The chain recombines TRBV19 with TRBJ1-1; tentatively, D is TRBD1 (5 bases). V dropped 5 bases and J dropped 4 bases, with 20 bases sitting between them. Germline V gene sequence: CDR1 LNHDA, CDR2 SQIVND (reference sequence). There are 16 residues in the CDR3. CDR3 DNA: TGTGCCAGTAGTCAAAACCCGGGGGGGTCGGGCACTGAAGCTTTCTTT. It codes for CASSQNPGGSGTEAFF.

This chain uses TRBV4-2 with TRBJ2-2; possibly TRBD1 for D (5 bases). The germline CDR1 and CDR2 sequences are LGHNA and YNFKEQ. Trimming left V 0 bases short and J 3 bases short, with 14 bases between. The CDR3 runs to 17 residues. The CDR3 DNA is TGTGCCAGCAGCCAAGATAGGGGCGATTGGGACACCGGGGAGCTGTTTTTT. Translated: CASSQDRGDWDTGELFF.

V gene TRBV28 combines with J gene TRBJ2-3; TRBD1 agrees at 7 bases. Per germline, CDR1 MDHEN and CDR2 SYDVKM. Trimming cost V 1 base and J 1 base; bases outside gene matches: 2. The CDR3 consists of 15 residues. CDR3 in amino acids: CASSLYGQGTDTQYF. CDR3 sequence (DNA): TGTGCCAGCAGTTTATATGGACAGGGCACAGATACGCAGTATTTT.

As DNA, the CDR3 is TGTGCCAGCAGCCCTGGACGAGCGGGAGGGCAAGATACGCAGTATTTT. Protein: CASSPGRAGGQDTQYF. The chain has TRBV5-4 and TRBJ2-3, with 10 bases fitting TRBD2. This CDR3 is built from 16 residues. After removal of 4 bases from V and 5 bases from J, the junction contained 10 bases not matched to a gene. The germline CDR1 and CDR2 sequences are SGHNT and YYREEE (reference sequence).

This chain joins TRBV6-5 and TRBJ1-5, with D perhaps TRBD1 (6 bases). CDR3 length equals 14 residues. Germline V CDR1 and CDR2: MNHEY, SVGAGI. V was pared by 6 bases and J by 3 bases, with 12 bases between. The CDR3 region is CASRFRGPNQPQHF. DNA for the CDR3: TGTGCCAGCAGGTTCAGGGGTCCCAATCAGCCCCAGCATTTT.

The chain employs TRBV11-2 and TRBJ2-1; no definite D call. The CDR3 is 14 residues long. V was pared by 3 bases and J by 6 bases, with 12 bases between. Germline CDR1 is SGHAT and CDR2 is FQNNGV. The DNA for the CDR3 is TGTGCCAGCAGCTTCAGGCTGGTCTCCAATGAGCAGTTCTTC. Translation: CASSFRLVSNEQFF.

CDR3 nucleotides: TGTGCCAGTAGTCCTGGGACAGGGGATATATGGAGCTACACCTTC. It specifies CASSPGTGDIWSYTF. The chain recombines TRBV19 with TRBJ1-2; 10 nucleotides align to TRBD1. The CDR3 spans 15 residues. The germline V gene has CDR1 LNHDA and CDR2 SQIVND (reference sequence). V lost 5 bases to trimming and J lost 9 bases; unmatched junction nucleotides: 12.

The chain employs TRBV7-3 and TRBJ2-7; 15 bases align to TRBD2. The CDR3 is 18 amino acids. CDR1 and CDR2 (germline): SGHTA, FQGTGA. Unmatched junction bases numbered 13, after V lost 5 bases and J lost 5 bases. The CDR3 DNA reads as TGTGCCAGCAGCCAAACTTCCGGGACTAGCGGGAGGATCGACGAGCAGTACTTC. It encodes CASSQTSGTSGRIDEQYF.

This clone was counted once. V usage is TRBV6-5 and J usage is TRBJ1-1; 9 bases line up with TRBD1. After removal of 5 bases from V and 2 bases from J, the junction contained 3 bases not matched to a gene. The CDR3 loop spans 14 amino acids. From germline, CDR1 is MNHEY and CDR2 SVGAGI. This chain's CDR3 is CASSNRGRNTEAFF. The CDR3, as DNA: TGTGCCAGCAGTAACAGGGGGCGAAACACTGAAGCTTTCTTT.

V and J are TRBV7-9 and TRBJ2-7, with 7 bases matching TRBD1. The CDR3 has 18 residues. Germline-derived CDR1 and CDR2 are SEHNR and FQNEAQ (reference sequence). The V and J ends lost 5 bases and 1 base, in that order; junction bases with no gene match: 17. CDR3 sequence reads: CASSLSPKFDRDSYEQYF. The CDR3 DNA reads TGTGCCAGCAGCCTAAGCCCCAAATTCGACAGGGATTCCTACGAGCAGTACTTC.

This rearrangement joins TRBV11-2 to TRBJ2-2, with 11 bases matching TRBD2. Trimming cost V 6 bases and J 3 bases; bases outside gene matches: 3. Germline CDR1 and CDR2: SGHAT and FQNNGV. This CDR3 has 15 amino acids. The CDR3 sequence is CASSLSGRDTGELFF. The CDR3 coding sequence is TGTGCCAGCAGTCTTAGCGGGAGGGACACCGGGGAGCTGTTTTTT.

V and J are TRBV6-1 and TRBJ1-2, with D hard to call. Germline V gives CDR1 MNHNS, CDR2 SASEGT. The CDR3 is 15 residues long. The V end lost 3 bases, the J end lost 0 bases, and 11 bases lay between the germline ends. CDR3: CASSDLRGANYGYTF. CDR3 sequence (DNA): TGTGCCAGCAGTGATCTCCGGGGAGCTAACTATGGCTACACCTTC.

The V call is TRBV10-1, the J call TRBJ1-1; D is possibly TRBD1 (5 bases). Germline CDR1 WNHNN, CDR2 SYGVQD (reference sequence). The V gene lost 2 bases and the J gene lost 5 bases, with 9 bases spanning the gap. The CDR3 length is 13 residues. CDR3 DNA: TGCGCCAGCAGTGAGGACAGAAGGACTGAAGCTTTCTTT. This codes for CASSEDRRTEAFF.

The rearrangement uses TRBV11-2 and TRBJ2-1; TRBD2 agrees at 10 bases. This CDR3 spans 14 amino acids. Germline V lookup: CDR1 SGHAT, CDR2 FQNNGV. V shed 4 bases and J 9 bases; nucleotides not matched to a gene: 6. The DNA of the CDR3 is TGTGCCAGCAGCTCTACTAGCGGGACTGGTGAGCAGTTCTTC. Residues: CASSSTSGTGEQFF.

As for this clone: The same CDR3 is also encoded by other DNA sequences in this sample. Here the CDR3 DNA reads TGTGCCAGCAGCTTGGCTGGCACAGATACGCAGTATTTT. This encodes CASSLAGTDTQYF. This chain uses TRBV5-4 with TRBJ2-3; no firm D call. This CDR3 region has 13 residues. V was trimmed by 0 bases and J by 1 base, leaving 3 bases between them. In germline, CDR1 is SGHNT, CDR2 YYREEE (reference sequence).

The rearrangement joins TRBV11-2 to TRBJ2-2; 11 bases match TRBD2. The germline V gene has CDR1 SGHAT and CDR2 FQNNGV. Unmatched junction bases numbered 10, after V lost 2 bases and J lost 5 bases. The CDR3 is made up of 18 amino acids. The CDR3 sequence is CASSLPIAGGSRTGELFF. CDR3 nucleotide sequence: TGTGCCAGCAGCTTACCCATAGCGGGAGGGTCGAGGACCGGGGAGCTGTTTTTT. The variable domain in full, completed from reference TRBV11-2 and TRBJ2-2, reads EAGVAQSPRYKIIEKRQSVAFWCNPISGHATLYWYQQILGQGPKLLIQFQNNGVVDDSQLPKDRFSAERLKGVDSTLKIQPAKLEDSAVYLCASSLPIAGGSRTGELFFGEGSRLTVL.